The rows below give T cell receptor beta chains drawn from one sample of a study of blood T cell repertoires in COVID-19. Sequencing was performed with immunoSEQ multiplex PCR; in TCRdb, only in-frame clones are kept and a portion is missing. Here the sample spans fewer than 85,000 clones, 75% to 85% being singletons. Sequenced sample: peripheral blood. The receptors shown here come from a man aged 30 to 45 with COVID-19, enrolled during active disease. The CDR3 runs from the conserved cysteine through the conserved F or W. The size of a clone is reported for some rows only, either as once, few or many, or as a class for expanded clones.

V	size	J	CDR3
TRBV6-1	once	TRBJ2-7	CASSERGQEDEQYF
TRBV10-1	.	TRBJ2-3	CASSEATSGRGADTQYF
TRBV30	.	TRBJ2-3	CASQRMATDTQYF
TRBV18	.	TRBJ2-1	CASSPIGSSYNEQFF
TRBV18	.	TRBJ1-1	CASCPGIVDNTEAFF
TRBV6-4	.	TRBJ2-1	CASTVDRPPYNEQFF
TRBV6-2/TRBV6-3	.	TRBJ2-3	CASSWTSGSVNTQYF
TRBV7-2	.	TRBJ2-5	CASSVHPTNQETQYF
TRBV15	few	TRBJ1-3	CATSRGQGAGNTIYF
TRBV14	.	TRBJ2-1	CASSRQPGNEQFF
TRBV5-1	.	TRBJ1-3	CASSLGSTSSGNTIYF
TRBV5-1	.	TRBJ1-1	CASGRGDEAFF
TRBV9	.	TRBJ2-6	CASSVAGQVFGANVLTF
TRBV6-5	.	TRBJ2-5	CASRLAGHQETQYF
TRBV3-1/TRBV3-2	.	TRBJ2-7	CASSPSGSSYEQYF
TRBV6-1	.	TRBJ2-7	CASSETPYEQYF
TRBV6-2/TRBV6-3	.	TRBJ1-2	CASSYPTGGYTF
TRBV13	.	TRBJ2-1	CASSLYSGLRIEQFF
TRBV9	.	TRBJ1-4	CASSVDAGQLFF
TRBV4-2	.	TRBJ2-1	CASSRTGTSGRAGQFF
TRBV30	.	TRBJ1-4	CAWSVLGGEKLFF
TRBV7-9	.	TRBJ1-4	CASSQGQGWEKLFF
TRBV30	.	TRBJ1-5	CAWSHGQSNQPQHF
TRBV11-2	.	TRBJ2-3	CASSLLATTDTQYF
TRBV6-5	.	TRBJ2-3	CASSFTRGSSTDTQYF
TRBV12-2	.	TRBJ1-3	CASRFPGSSGNTIYF
TRBV2	.	TRBJ2-2	CASTQENTGELFF
TRBV7-9	.	TRBJ2-3	CASSTGLAGTDTQYF
TRBV29-1	few	TRBJ1-1	CSVRTGGTEAFF
TRBV18	.	TRBJ1-4	CASSGPDRDATNEKLFF
TRBV7-2	.	TRBJ1-5	CASSLGEASNQPQHF
TRBV28	.	TRBJ2-5	CASSLIAAGGPGETQYF
TRBV2	once	TRBJ1-5	CASSEGDRSNQPQHF
TRBV27	.	TRBJ2-1	CASSWVRTSGSSAHNEQFF
TRBV28	.	TRBJ1-2	CASTRGGINYGYTF
TRBV3-1/TRBV3-2	.	TRBJ1-3	CASSQLVSGNTIYF
TRBV18	.	TRBJ2-5	CASSPRTGQQETQYF
TRBV4-1	.	TRBJ2-7	CASSQSTSGGTYEQYF
TRBV3-1/TRBV3-2	.	TRBJ2-3	CASSQDWRVTDTQYF
TRBV2	.	TRBJ1-5	CASVGEGANQPQHF
TRBV7-8	.	TRBJ2-1	CASSLGMEASYNEQFF